Shown below are 26 T cell receptor beta chains from a single sample sequenced in a study of beta chain features in type 1 diabetes. Every bit of the isolated RNA underwent reverse transcription, so sequencing read expressed TCRB transcripts. This table comes from immunoSEQ multiplex PCR, and its TCRdb copy is limited to in-frame clones, with some not included. The sample carries about 150,000 clones, less than 9.5% recorded once. The sequenced sample was central memory CD4+ T cells from blood. These receptors originate from a woman aged 18-29 years in good health.

This clone was recorded a few times. This chain uses TRBV4-1 with TRBJ1-5; 7 nucleotides agree with TRBD1. The V gene end was trimmed by 2 bases and the J gene end by 3 bases; junction bases not matched to a gene: 4. CDR3 length: 15 residues. CDR1 is MGHRA, CDR2 YSYEKL, per germline. The CDR3 DNA sequence: TGCGCCAGCAGCCAATCGGGACAGCCCAATCAGCCCCAGCATTTT. This gives the protein CASSQSGQPNQPQHF.

This clone came up a few times. The chain has TRBV4-2 and TRBJ2-7, with a weak D call TRBD1 (6 bases). Trimming shortened V by 5 bases and J by 7 bases, and 18 bases separated the two germline ends. CDR3 size: 14 residues. Germline V lookup: CDR1 LGHNA, CDR2 YNFKEQ. The CDR3 sequence is CASSAQGTLGEQYF. In DNA, the CDR3 is TGTGCCAGCAGCGCCCAGGGGACCCTGGGGGAGCAGTACTTC.

The table lists this clone with many counts. The chain uses TRBV6-6 and TRBJ1-6; no clear D gene. With 0 bases removed from V and 5 bases from J, the gap between germline ends came to 8 bases. The CDR3 runs to 15 residues. Per the germline V gene, CDR1 is MNHNY and CDR2 is SVGAGI (reference sequence). DNA for the CDR3: TGTGCCAGCAGTTACTCGACCCAGGATAATTCACCCCTCCACTTT. Protein: CASSYSTQDNSPLHF.

This clone occurred a few times. The chain carries TRBV4-2 and TRBJ1-4; TRBD1 aligns across 7 bases. Germline loops: CDR1 LGHNA, CDR2 YNFKEQ. The CDR3 extends over 12 amino acids. V shed 8 bases, J shed 11 bases, and the junction held 8 bases outside the gene matches. The CDR3: CASGSDRRKLFF. The DNA of the CDR3 is TGTGCCAGCGGCTCGGACAGGCGGAAACTGTTTTTT.

This sequence joins TRBV12-5 and TRBJ2-3, with D perhaps matching TRBD2 (5 bases). The CDR3 runs to 12 residues. The germline V gene has CDR1 LGHNT and CDR2 FRNRAP. Trimming pared 4 bases from V and 6 bases from J, leaving 8 bases between. Written as DNA, the CDR3 is TGTGCTAGTGGTTCGCGCGGGGATACGCAGTATTTT. It yields the protein CASGSRGDTQYF.

The rearrangement links TRBV18 to TRBJ2-1, with 9 bases that match TRBD1. The V segment lost 2 bases and the J segment 3 bases; nucleotides outside the gene matches: 8. The germline CDR1 and CDR2 sequences are KGHSH and LQKENI. CDR3 length equals 17 residues. CDR3 loop: CASSPVPGQGGYNEQFF. CDR3 nucleotide sequence: TGTGCCAGCTCACCAGTACCGGGACAGGGTGGCTACAATGAGCAGTTCTTC.

This clone has a handful of counts. The chain recombines TRBV19 with TRBJ2-1; no reliable D call. V dropped 0 bases and J dropped 6 bases, with 12 bases sitting between them. The length of the CDR3 is 15 residues. CDR1 and CDR2 (germline): LNHDA, SQIVND (reference sequence). The CDR3 DNA follows: TGTGCCAGTAGTATAGAAAGCTCGTGGAGCAATGAGCAGTTCTTC. The encoded protein is CASSIESSWSNEQFF.

This clone was detected a few times. The chain carries TRBV7-2 and TRBJ1-6; possible D gene TRBD1, 6 bases. V lost 1 base, J lost 7 bases, and 17 bases lay in between. CDR1 and CDR2 from the germline V gene are SGHTA and FQGNSA. This CDR3 comprises 17 residues. In DNA, the CDR3 is TGTGCCAGCAGCTTAGTCCAGCGGACAGTGAGGAATTCACCCCTCCACTTT. This gives the protein CASSLVQRTVRNSPLHF.

This clone was picked up a small number of times. The gene calls are TRBV2 and TRBJ2-1; tentatively, D is TRBD1 (5 bases). CDR1 and CDR2 from the germline V gene are SNHLY and FYNNEI. The length of the CDR3 is 14 residues. V shed 7 bases and J shed 2 bases, with 12 bases lying between them. CDR3 in DNA: TGTGCCAGCACCTTAGACAGTCCCTACAATGAGCAGTTCTTC. It codes for CASTLDSPYNEQFF.

This clone was seen only a few times. The chain has TRBV6-1 and TRBJ1-2; 7 bases match TRBD1. Losses at the gene ends were 4 bases for V and 2 bases for J; bases not matched to a gene: 7. The CDR3 runs 15 residues. Per the germline V gene, CDR1 is MNHNS and CDR2 is SASEGT. CDR3 nucleotides: TGTGCCAGCAGTGTGGCAGGGGGAAAAAACTATGGCTACACCTTC. It specifies CASSVAGGKNYGYTF.

This clone turned up a few times. The chain has TRBV5-1 and TRBJ1-1, with 7 nucleotides matching TRBD1. The CDR3 consists of 15 residues. Germline V gene sequence: CDR1 SGHRS, CDR2 YFSETQ. Trimming took 4 bases from V and 1 from J; bases not matched to a gene: 7. The CDR3 here is CASSTTRTGNTEAFF. As DNA, the CDR3 is TGCGCCAGCAGCACAACGCGGACAGGGAACACTGAAGCTTTCTTT.

This clone showed up just a few times. The chain is built from TRBV29-1 and TRBJ1-4, with TRBD1 identical over 10 bases. This CDR3 is built from 14 residues. V lost 6 bases to trimming and J lost 8 bases; unmatched junction nucleotides: 9. Germline V lookup: CDR1 SQVTM, CDR2 ANQGSEA. This CDR3 reads CSVEKGGQGEKLFF. Here the CDR3 DNA reads TGCAGCGTAGAGAAAGGGGGACAGGGGGAAAAACTGTTTTTT. The entire variable domain, with the rest obtained from reference TRBV29-1 and TRBJ1-4, is as follows: SAVISQKPSRDICQRGTSLTIQCQVDSQVTMMFWYRQQPGQSLTLIATANQGSEATYESGFVIDKFPISRPNLTFSTLTVSNMSPEDSSIYLCSVEKGGQGEKLFFGSGTQLSVL.

This clone was counted at least ten times. This sequence joins TRBV7-9 and TRBJ2-5, with TRBD2 matching 13 bases. V gave up 2 bases and J gave up 5 bases; unmatched junction bases: 8. The CDR3 runs to 17 residues. Germline values: CDR1 SEHNR, CDR2 FQNEAQ (reference sequence). CDR3 loop: CASSLRTSGGLRETQYF. In DNA, the CDR3 is TGTGCCAGCAGCTTAAGGACTAGCGGGGGACTACGGGAGACCCAGTACTTC.

Points on this clone: Other DNA sequences within the sample encode an identical CDR3. This chain joins TRBV7-3 and TRBJ1-1, with D unclear. From germline, CDR1 is SGHTA and CDR2 FQGTGA. The CDR3 extends over 13 amino acids. Trimming pared 2 bases from V and 1 base from J, leaving 5 bases between. The CDR3 here is CASSLEGNTEAFF. In nucleotides, the CDR3 is TGTGCCAGCAGCTTAGAGGGGAACACTGAAGCTTTCTTT.

There are a few counts of this clone. The gene calls are TRBV30 and TRBJ2-5, with 14 bases matching TRBD2. The J call may be wrong; the DNA end is better matched by TRBJ2-7. The CDR3 extends over 14 amino acids. Germline CDR1 is GTSNPN and CDR2 is SVGIG (reference sequence). The CDR3 DNA reads as TGTGCCTTCCTCCGGACTAGCGGGGGGTACGAGCAGTACTTC. Its protein product is CAFLRTSGGYEQYF.

A remark on this clone: Other DNA sequences in this specimen translate into the identical CDR3. The chain couples TRBV7-9 to TRBJ1-1, with 8 bases lining up with TRBD1. This CDR3 is built from 14 residues. Germline loops: CDR1 SEHNR, CDR2 FQNEAQ (reference sequence). The V segment lost 5 bases and the J segment 6 bases; nucleotides outside the gene matches: 8. The CDR3 DNA sequence: TGTGCCAGCAGCCCTCCAGGACAGGGCGCTGAAGCTTTCTTT. It translates to CASSPPGQGAEAFF. The full variable domain, rest sourced from reference TRBV7-9 and TRBJ1-1, is DTGVSQNPRHKITKRGQNVTFRCDPISEHNRLYWYRQTLGQGPEFLTYFQNEAQLEKSRLLSDRFSAERPKGSFSTLEIQRTEQGDSAMYLCASSPPGQGAEAFFGQGTRLTVV.

This clone was detected many times. The chain uses TRBV15 and TRBJ1-1, with D unclear. Trimming took 0 bases from V and 0 from J, leaving 11 bases between them. Germline assignment: CDR1 LNHNV and CDR2 YYDKDF (reference sequence). The CDR3 totals 16 residues. CDR3 loop: CATSRDGSTMNTEAFF. For the CDR3, the DNA is TGTGCCACCAGCAGAGATGGGAGCACAATGAACACTGAAGCTTTCTTT.

The chain couples TRBV9 to TRBJ2-1; 7 bases align to TRBD2. CDR1 and CDR2 from the germline V gene are SGDLS and YYNGEE. This CDR3 is 15 amino acids long. V gave up 0 bases and J gave up 9 bases; unmatched junction bases: 9. DNA of the CDR3: TGTGCCAGCAGCGTAGGAGGTGGGAGGGCAAGTGAGCAGTTCTTC. Encoded protein: CASSVGGGRASEQFF. The full variable domain, with the rest looked up from reference TRBV9 and TRBJ2-1, is DSGVTQTPKHLITATGQRVTLRCSPRSGDLSVYWYQQSLDQGLQFLIQYYNGEERAKGNILERFSAQQFPDLHSELNLSSLELGDSALYFCASSVGGGRASEQFFGPGTRLTVL.

A few counts support this clone. The chain employs TRBV11-3 and TRBJ2-1; D ambiguous. This CDR3 comprises 15 residues. In germline, CDR1 is SGHNT, CDR2 YENEEA. Trimming left V 2 bases short and J 6 bases short, with 14 bases between. The CDR3 region has the DNA TGTGCCAGCAGCTTATTGCTCCCAACTGTCAATGAGCAGTTCTTC. Amino acids: CASSLLLPTVNEQFF.

This clone was detected only a few times. V usage is TRBV19 and J usage is TRBJ2-1; TRBD2 agrees at 13 bases. CDR1 is LNHDA and CDR2 is SQIVND in the germline V gene (reference sequence). The V and J ends lost 3 bases and 7 bases, in that order; junction bases with no gene match: 6. There are 16 residues in the CDR3. Here the CDR3 DNA reads TGTGCCAGTAGTATGACTAGCGGGAGGATGTTGAATGAGCAGTTCTTC. It codes for CASSMTSGRMLNEQFF. The whole variable domain, remainder taken from reference TRBV19 and TRBJ2-1, is DGGITQSPKYLFRKEGQNVTLSCEQNLNHDAMYWYRQDPGQGLRLIYYSQIVNDFQKGDIAEGYSVSREKKESFPLTVTSAQKNPTAFYLCASSMTSGRMLNEQFFGPGTRLTVL.

V gene TRBV7-2 combines with J gene TRBJ2-1; the match to TRBD2 covers 7 bases. The CDR3 runs 14 residues. Germline CDR1 is SGHTA and CDR2 is FQGNSA. The ends lost 7 bases at V and 6 bases at J; junction bases unmatched: 9. CDR3 sequence (DNA): TGTGCCAGCACCCAGTGGGGGGAGGGCAATGAGCAGTTCTTC. Encoded protein: CASTQWGEGNEQFF.

The chain carries TRBV5-8 and TRBJ1-3; no firm D call. The CDR3 length is 12 residues. CDR1 and CDR2 (germline): SGHTS, YDEGEE. V lost 2 bases, J lost 15 bases, and 15 bases lay in between. CDR3 sequence reads: CASSFVAVRPYF. The CDR3 region has the DNA TGTGCCAGCAGCTTTGTGGCGGTTCGCCCATATTTT.

This clone has more than one count but fewer than ten. This chain links TRBV11-2 with TRBJ2-1; 12 bases map to TRBD2. Looked up from germline, CDR1 is SGHAT and CDR2 is FQNNGV. The junction had 10 bases not matched to a gene; V was cut back by 0 bases and J by 10 bases. This CDR3 contains 17 residues. The CDR3 sequence: CASSLDVSASGRAEQFF. The CDR3 coding sequence is TGTGCCAGCAGCTTAGACGTATCGGCTAGCGGGAGGGCCGAGCAGTTCTTC.

This clone showed up just a few times. J is TRBJ1-1 and V is TRBV5-1; 11 nucleotides align to TRBD1. V gave up 4 bases and J gave up 11 bases; unmatched junction bases: 10. Per germline, CDR1 SGHRS and CDR2 YFSETQ. The CDR3 contains 14 residues. This chain's CDR3 is CASSPGQGGFVAFF. CDR3 DNA: TGCGCCAGCAGCCCGGGACAGGGGGGCTTCGTGGCTTTCTTT. The full variable domain, in which reference TRBV5-1 and TRBJ1-1 provide the parts outside the CDR3, is KAGVTQTPRYLIKTRGQQVTLSCSPISGHRSVSWYQQTPGQGLQFLFEYFSETQRNKGNFPGRFSGRQFSNSRSEMNVSTLELGDSALYLCASSPGQGGFVAFFGQGTRLTVV.

This clone came up a few times. This chain joins TRBV7-2 and TRBJ2-7; D gene unclear. Per the germline V gene, CDR1 is SGHTA and CDR2 is FQGNSA. The CDR3 is 12 residues long. Trimming pared 4 bases from V and 6 bases from J, leaving 10 bases between. CDR3 sequence (DNA): TGTGCCAGCAGCTCGGCGAGAGGCGAGCAGTACTTC. Encoded protein: CASSSARGEQYF.

This clone was recorded a few times. Other DNA sequences of this sample code for an identical CDR3. V is TRBV6-6 and J is TRBJ1-5; tentative D call: TRBD1 (5 bases). Looked up from germline, CDR1 is MNHNY and CDR2 is SVGAGI (reference sequence). V was trimmed by 6 bases and J by 4 bases, leaving 10 bases between them. The CDR3 contains 13 residues. The DNA of the CDR3 is TGTGCCAGCAGAGGACAAGCGAATCAGCCCCAGCATTTT. Protein product: CASRGQANQPQHF.